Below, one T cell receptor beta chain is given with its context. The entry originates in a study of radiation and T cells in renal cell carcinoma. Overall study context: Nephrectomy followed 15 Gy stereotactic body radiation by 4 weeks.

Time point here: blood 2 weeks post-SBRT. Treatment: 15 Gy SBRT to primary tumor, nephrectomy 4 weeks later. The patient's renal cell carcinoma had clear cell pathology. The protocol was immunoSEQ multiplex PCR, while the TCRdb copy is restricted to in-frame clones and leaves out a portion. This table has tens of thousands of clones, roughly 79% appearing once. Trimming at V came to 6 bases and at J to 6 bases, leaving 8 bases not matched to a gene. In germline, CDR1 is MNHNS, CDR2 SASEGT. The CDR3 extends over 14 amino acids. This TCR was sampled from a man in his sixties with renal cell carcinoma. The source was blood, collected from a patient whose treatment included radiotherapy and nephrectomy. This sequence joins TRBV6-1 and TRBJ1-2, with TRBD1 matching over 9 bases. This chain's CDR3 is CASRRGGQGHGYTF. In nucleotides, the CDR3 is TGTGCCAGCAGGAGGGGGGGACAGGGTCATGGCTACACCTTC.